What follows are 19 T cell receptor beta chains derived from one specimen sequenced in a study of CD8 T cells in ankylosing spondylitis. A single record per CDR3 protein comes from TCRdb applying MiXCR to the 5' RACE reads. The table includes about 360,000 distinct CDR3 sequences, roughly 22% detected once. Material for sequencing was blood, either unsorted or a sorted T cell fraction (not recorded which). These receptors were taken from a male donor with ankylosing spondylitis or in good health (not recorded which).

The chain carries TRBV29-1 and TRBJ1-2; TRBD1 matches at 9 bases. The CDR3 runs 13 residues. Trimming cost V 6 bases and J 2 bases; bases outside gene matches: 4. The germline CDR1 and CDR2 sequences are SQVTM and ANQGSEA. CDR3 nucleotide sequence: TGCAGCGTGGGGACAGGGAAGAACTATGGCTACACCTTC. As protein: CSVGTGKNYGYTF.

The CDR3 reads CSVESWGGGYGYTF. DNA of the CDR3: TGCAGCGTTGAATCTTGGGGCGGCGGCTATGGCTACACCTTC. The V and J genes are TRBV29-1 and TRBJ1-2; D may be TRBD1 (5 bases). The CDR3 spans 14 residues. Per the germline V gene, CDR1 is SQVTM and CDR2 is ANQGSEA. Trimming left V 2 bases short and J 4 bases short, with 14 bases between.

The J gene is TRBJ2-3, the V gene TRBV7-8; D is uncertain. Trimming removed 7 bases from V and 1 base from J, with 12 bases in between. In germline, CDR1 is SGHVS, CDR2 FQNEAQ. The CDR3 has 14 residues. The CDR3 sequence: CASNWVPRTDTQYF. CDR3 nucleotides: TGTGCCAGCAATTGGGTACCTCGCACAGATACGCAGTATTTT.

This clonotype has a handful of counts. The rearrangement joins TRBV4-2 to TRBJ2-7, with D maybe TRBD2 (5 bases). CDR3 length: 14 residues. Germline loops: CDR1 LGHNA, CDR2 YNFKEQ. V lost 5 bases and J lost 7, with 18 bases in between. The CDR3 loop is CASSAHPGEGEQYF. The CDR3 nucleotides are TGTGCCAGCAGCGCGCACCCGGGCGAGGGTGAGCAGTACTTC.

The J gene is TRBJ2-7, the V gene TRBV5-6, with 7 bases lining up with TRBD1. Germline trimming cut 1 base from V and 3 bases from J; bases unmatched to any gene: 13. The CDR3 loop spans 17 amino acids. The germline V gene has CDR1 SGHDT and CDR2 YYEEEE. CDR3 residues: CASSLKPGQLSLYEQYF. The CDR3 nucleotides read TGTGCCAGCAGCTTGAAACCGGGACAGCTTTCCCTCTACGAGCAGTACTTC.

The chain links TRBV9 to TRBJ1-1; D not resolved. CDR1 SGDLS and CDR2 YYNGEE come from the germline V gene. Trimming removed 0 bases at V and 6 bases at J, with 12 bases between. The CDR3 is 14 amino acids. CDR3 in amino acids: CASSVGWGVPEAFF. The CDR3 region has the DNA TGTGCCAGCAGCGTAGGGTGGGGAGTTCCTGAAGCTTTCTTT. Drawing the rest from reference TRBV9 and TRBJ1-1, the complete variable domain is DSGVTQTPKHLITATGQRVTLRCSPRSGDLSVYWYQQSLDQGLQFLIQYYNGEERAKGNILERFSAQQFPDLHSELNLSSLELGDSALYFCASSVGWGVPEAFFGQGTRLTVV.

The chain carries TRBV30 and TRBJ2-3; no firm D call. Germline CDR1 GTSNPN, CDR2 SVGIG (reference sequence). The CDR3 consists of 11 residues. Trimming pared 1 base from V and 6 bases from J, leaving 5 bases between. CDR3 DNA: TGTGCCTGGAGTGAGGTTGATACGCAGTATTTT. It encodes CAWSEVDTQYF.

This sequence joins TRBV19 and TRBJ2-1; 8 nucleotides line up with TRBD2. From germline, CDR1 is LNHDA and CDR2 SQIVND (reference sequence). The CDR3 extends over 16 amino acids. J was trimmed by 5 bases and V by 4 bases; bases with no gene match: 10. The chain's CDR3 is CASSTHSGDFDNEQFF. DNA of the CDR3: TGTGCCAGTAGTACACATAGCGGGGACTTCGACAATGAGCAGTTCTTC.

This clonotype came up a few times. The V and J genes are TRBV29-1 and TRBJ1-2; D is possibly TRBD1 (5 bases). The CDR3 runs to 12 residues. With 2 bases removed from V and 6 bases from J, the gap between germline ends came to 10 bases. CDR1 SQVTM and CDR2 ANQGSEA come from the germline V gene. CDR3 in amino acids: CSVEQGLNGYTF. For the CDR3, the DNA is TGCAGCGTTGAACAGGGTCTAAATGGCTACACCTTC.

This clonotype has a count of ten or more. The CDR3 protein is CSVESSGVSWASGANVLTF. The CDR3 DNA reads as TGCAGCGTTGAATCTTCGGGCGTCTCTTGGGCCTCTGGGGCCAACGTCCTGACTTTC. The chain has TRBV29-1 and TRBJ2-6, with unresolved D. The CDR3 covers 19 residues. Per the germline V gene, CDR1 is SQVTM and CDR2 is ANQGSEA. V lost 2 bases and J lost 0, with 20 bases in between.

This clonotype showed up just a few times. The genes are TRBV5-1 and TRBJ2-1; D is undetermined. V gave up 0 bases and J gave up 7 bases, with 17 bases separating them. CDR1 is SGHRS, CDR2 YFSETQ, per germline. This CDR3 spans 16 amino acids. The DNA for the CDR3 is TGCGCCAGCAGCTTGGAGGCATCCGCCTCCTTTAATGAGCAGTTCTTC. Encoded protein: CASSLEASASFNEQFF.

The V gene is TRBV24-1, the J gene TRBJ2-1; D is perhaps TRBD1 (6 bases). Germline CDR1 is KGHDR and CDR2 is SFDVKD. The CDR3 has 17 residues. Trimming shortened V by 0 bases and J by 7 bases, and 18 bases separated the two germline ends. In DNA, the CDR3 is TGTGCCACCAGTGATTTGCCCGCCAGGGGCGACGGTAATGAGCAGTTCTTC. Protein sequence: CATSDLPARGDGNEQFF.

This chain connects TRBV12-3 or TRBV12-4 to TRBJ2-1; 7 positions match TRBD1. Unmatched junction bases numbered 6, after V lost 5 bases and J lost 2 bases. The CDR3 has 15 residues. In nucleotides, the CDR3 is TGTGCCAGCAGTCTTGGGACAGTGACCTACAATGAGCAGTTCTTC. Encoded protein: CASSLGTVTYNEQFF.

The chain carries TRBV6-6 and TRBJ2-7; the D is unclear. Germline V gene lookup returns CDR1 MNHNY and CDR2 SVGAGI (reference sequence). Trimming took 0 bases from V and 7 from J, leaving 7 bases between them. CDR3 length equals 12 residues. CDR3 in amino acids: CASSYSIVEQYF. The CDR3 DNA reads TGTGCCAGCAGTTACTCGATCGTGGAGCAGTACTTC.

This chain uses TRBV2 with TRBJ2-2, with 8 bases matching TRBD1. In germline, CDR1 is SNHLY, CDR2 FYNNEI. This CDR3 is built from 16 residues. J gave up 0 bases and V 6 bases, and 6 bases lay outside the gene matches. CDR3 sequence: CASRDRTGTNTGELFF. CDR3 DNA sequence: TGTGCCAGCAGAGACCGGACAGGGACGAACACCGGGGAGCTGTTTTTT.

In the case of this clonotype: The final CDR3 position lacks the conserved phenylalanine or tryptophan, pointing to a likely read error. The gene calls are TRBV5-1 and TRBJ2-3; D is undetermined. V dropped 4 bases and J dropped 4 bases, with 10 bases sitting between them. The CDR3 totals 13 residues. CDR1 SGHRS and CDR2 YFSETQ come from the germline V gene. This CDR3 is CASSVGGPDTQYL. CDR3 sequence (DNA): TGCGCCAGCAGCGTGGGTGGTCCAGATACGCAGTATCTT.

The rearrangement joins TRBV20-1 to TRBJ2-1; D could derive from TRBD1 or TRBD2 (5 bases each). Germline V lookup: CDR1 DFQATT, CDR2 SNEGSKA (reference sequence). Trimming shortened V by 5 bases and J by 5 bases, and 19 bases separated the two germline ends. The CDR3 sequence is 15 residues long. CDR3 coding DNA: TGCAGTGCTGGGACCTCCCGGGCCTTCCACAATGAGCAGTTCTTC. As protein: CSAGTSRAFHNEQFF.

This chain uses TRBV6-2 or TRBV6-3 with TRBJ2-7; D is perhaps TRBD1 (6 bases). Germline values: CDR1 MNHEY, CDR2 SVGEGT. V lost 2 bases and J lost 2, with 10 bases in between. The CDR3 spans 14 residues. CDR3 amino acids: CASSYSQGPYEQYF. CDR3 in DNA: TGTGCCAGCAGTTACAGTCAGGGGCCCTACGAGCAGTACTTC.

The V and J genes are TRBV7-9 and TRBJ2-5; 7 bases agree with TRBD1. CDR3 length: 15 amino acids. CDR1 SEHNR and CDR2 FQNEAQ come from the germline V gene (reference sequence). After removal of 5 bases from V and 1 base from J, the junction contained 7 bases not matched to a gene. This CDR3 reads CASSVLKGAQETQYF. CDR3 DNA: TGTGCCAGCAGCGTGCTAAAGGGGGCCCAAGAGACCCAGTACTTC.